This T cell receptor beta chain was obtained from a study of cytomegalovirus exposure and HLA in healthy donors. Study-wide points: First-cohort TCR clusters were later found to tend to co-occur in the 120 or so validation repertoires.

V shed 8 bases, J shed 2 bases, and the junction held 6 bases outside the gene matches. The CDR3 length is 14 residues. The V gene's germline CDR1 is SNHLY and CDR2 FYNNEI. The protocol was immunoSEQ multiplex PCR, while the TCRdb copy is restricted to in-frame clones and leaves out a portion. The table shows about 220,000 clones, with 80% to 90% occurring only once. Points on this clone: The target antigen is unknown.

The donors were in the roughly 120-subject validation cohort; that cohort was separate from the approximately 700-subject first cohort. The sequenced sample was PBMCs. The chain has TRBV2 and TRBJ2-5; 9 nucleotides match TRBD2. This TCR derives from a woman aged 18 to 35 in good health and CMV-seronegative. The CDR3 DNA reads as TGTGCCAGCGTTAGCGGGAGAGGACAAGAGACCCAGTACTTC. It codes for CASVSGRGQETQYF.